Shown below are 17 T cell receptor beta chains from a single sample sequenced in a study of STAT5B mutations in CD4+ large granular lymphocyte leukemia. TCRdb's copy holds only in-frame clones and misses some; the assay was immunoSEQ multiplex PCR. This sample has 15,000 to 20,000 clones, with approximately 88% found just once. Input material: CD4+ T cells from blood buffy coats. The receptors stem from a human donor in good health.

The V gene is TRBV2, the J gene TRBJ2-3; D gene ambiguous. Germline CDR1 and CDR2: SNHLY and FYNNEI. Trimming removed 8 bases from V and 0 bases from J, with 9 bases in between. This CDR3 comprises 13 residues. CDR3: CASETASTDTQYF. The DNA for the CDR3 is TGTGCCAGCGAAACAGCTAGCACAGATACGCAGTATTTT. Complete variable domain (other parts from reference TRBV2 and TRBJ2-3): EPEVTQTPSHQVTQMGQEVILRCVPISNHLYFYWYRQILGQKVEFLVSFYNNEISEKSEIFDDQFSVERPDGSNFTLKIRSTKLEDSAMYFCASETASTDTQYFGPGTRLTVL.

The CDR3 DNA reads as TGTGCTAGTGCCCTTCAGCCGTTACAAGAGACCCAGTACTTC. Protein sequence: CASALQPLQETQYF. The V call is TRBV12-5, the J call TRBJ2-5, with unresolved D. Trimming removed 7 bases at V and 2 bases at J, with 14 bases between. The CDR3 runs 14 residues. Germline CDR1 and CDR2: LGHNT and FRNRAP.

J is TRBJ2-7 and V is TRBV6-1, with D possibly TRBD1 on 6 matching bases. The CDR3 totals 16 residues. V lost 0 bases and J lost 3, with 15 bases in between. Per germline, CDR1 MNHNS and CDR2 SASEGT. CDR3 amino acids: CASSEAIGQGLYEQYF. Here the CDR3 DNA reads TGTGCCAGCAGTGAAGCCATCGGGCAGGGGCTCTACGAGCAGTACTTC.

In this sample, this clone turned up a few times. This chain joins TRBV18 and TRBJ1-2; 7 bases map to TRBD1. The V and J ends lost 5 bases and 4 bases, in that order; junction bases with no gene match: 7. CDR3 length: 14 amino acids. Looked up from germline, CDR1 is KGHSH and CDR2 is LQKENI. This chain's CDR3 is CASSMGQLTYGYTF. CDR3 DNA sequence: TGTGCCAGCTCAATGGGACAGCTAACCTATGGCTACACCTTC. Full variable domain (remainder filled in from reference TRBV18 and TRBJ1-2): NAGVMQNPRHLVRRRGQEARLRCSPMKGHSHVYWYRQLPEEGLKFMVYLQKENIIDESGMPKERFSAEFPKEGPSILRIQQVVRGDSAAYFCASSMGQLTYGYTFGSGTRLTVV.

This clone came up a few times. This chain links TRBV6-1 with TRBJ2-7, with 7 bases matching TRBD2. This CDR3 is built from 14 residues. J was trimmed by 7 bases and V by 1 base; bases with no gene match: 7. Germline CDR1 MNHNS, CDR2 SASEGT. CDR3 amino acids: CASSEGSGIREQYF. The CDR3 DNA reads TGTGCCAGCAGTGAAGGCAGCGGGATAAGAGAGCAGTACTTC.

The V call is TRBV29-1, the J call TRBJ1-2, with D perhaps TRBD1 (6 bases). This CDR3 is built from 10 residues. V shed 7 bases and J shed 6 bases, with 9 bases lying between them. Germline values: CDR1 SQVTM, CDR2 ANQGSEA. The CDR3 loop reads CSAYRDGYTF. CDR3 nucleotides: TGCAGCGCCTACAGGGATGGCTACACCTTC.

The rearrangement joins TRBV11-2 to TRBJ2-7; 8 positions agree with TRBD1. The CDR3 is 16 residues long. The germline V gene has CDR1 SGHAT and CDR2 FQNNGV. J was trimmed by 2 bases and V by 5 bases; bases with no gene match: 11. The CDR3 spells CASSQTGTGDTYEQYF. The CDR3 DNA sequence: TGTGCCAGCAGCCAAACCGGGACAGGCGATACCTACGAGCAGTACTTC.

The V and J genes are TRBV7-6 and TRBJ2-1; 8 positions agree with TRBD2. Germline trimming cut 5 bases from V and 5 bases from J; bases unmatched to any gene: 8. CDR1 and CDR2 (germline): SGHVS, FNYEAQ. The CDR3 consists of 15 residues. The CDR3 loop is CASSKGLVFDNEQFF. The CDR3 DNA is TGTGCCAGCAGCAAGGGACTAGTTTTTGACAATGAGCAGTTCTTC.

This CDR3 is CASSPNRAGAYNEQFF. The CDR3 coding sequence is TGTGCCAGCAGCCCGAACCGGGCGGGAGCTTACAATGAGCAGTTCTTC. The chain employs TRBV7-2 and TRBJ2-1, with TRBD2 identical over 7 bases. The CDR3 is 16 residues long. V trimming: 5 bases; J trimming: 4 bases; junction bases outside the gene matches: 11. CDR1 and CDR2 from the germline V gene are SGHTA and FQGNSA. The variable domain in full, with the rest retrieved from reference TRBV7-2 and TRBJ2-1, is GAGVSQSPSNKVTEKGKDVELRCDPISGHTALYWYRQSLGQGLEFLIYFQGNSAPDKSGLPSDRFSAERTGGSVSTLTIQRTQQEDSAVYLCASSPNRAGAYNEQFFGPGTRLTVL.

V is TRBV18 and J is TRBJ2-7; 7 nucleotides line up with TRBD1. CDR3 length: 14 residues. CDR1 and CDR2 from the germline V gene are KGHSH and LQKENI. The trim removed 1 base at V and 5 bases at J, leaving 5 bases unmatched. CDR3 bases: TGTGCCAGCTCACCACGTTCGCAGGGGGACGAGCAGTACTTC. Protein: CASSPRSQGDEQYF. The full variable domain, in which reference TRBV18 and TRBJ2-7 provide the parts outside the CDR3, is NAGVMQNPRHLVRRRGQEARLRCSPMKGHSHVYWYRQLPEEGLKFMVYLQKENIIDESGMPKERFSAEFPKEGPSILRIQQVVRGDSAAYFCASSPRSQGDEQYFGPGTRLTVT.

The chain recombines TRBV5-4 with TRBJ1-2; the match to TRBD1 covers 8 bases. The germline V gene has CDR1 SGHNT and CDR2 YYREEE (reference sequence). V was clipped by 6 bases and J by 4 bases; unmatched bases: 5. The CDR3 runs to 13 residues. CDR3 nucleotides: TGTGCCAGCAAGACAGGGGATGCCTATGGCTACACCTTC. Its protein is CASKTGDAYGYTF.

V is TRBV6-1 and J is TRBJ1-5; tentatively, D is TRBD1 (5 bases). CDR1 and CDR2 (germline): MNHNS, SASEGT. Trimming removed 1 base at V and 0 bases at J, with 7 bases between. The CDR3 has 15 amino acids. The CDR3 bases are TGTGCCAGCAGTGAAGGCAGGGTTAGCAATCAGCCCCAGCATTTT. Protein: CASSEGRVSNQPQHF.

J is TRBJ2-5 and V is TRBV9; D remains ambiguous. CDR3 length equals 12 residues. Trimming shortened V by 4 bases and J by 5 bases, and 9 bases separated the two germline ends. Germline loops: CDR1 SGDLS, CDR2 YYNGEE. CDR3 coding DNA: TGTGCCAGCAGCTCCCCGGCGGAGACCCAGTACTTC. Encoded protein: CASSSPAETQYF.

J is TRBJ2-7 and V is TRBV10-1; D tentatively fits TRBD1 or TRBD2 (5 bases each). The CDR3 is 12 amino acids. Germline values: CDR1 WNHNN, CDR2 SYGVQD (reference sequence). V was clipped by 3 bases and J by 6 bases, with 9 bases between them. DNA of the CDR3: TGCGCCAGCAGTGACGGGGCCAGCGAGCAGTACTTC. It specifies CASSDGASEQYF.

This clone was seen just once. The V call is TRBV25-1, the J call TRBJ2-1; possible D gene TRBD2, 6 bases. The CDR3 spans 17 residues. CDR1 MGHDK and CDR2 SYGVNS come from the germline V gene. The V and J ends lost 2 bases and 1 base respectively, with 15 bases between them. The DNA of the CDR3 is TGTGCCAGCAGTGAAGGTAGGAGACTAGGGTCCTACAATGAGCAGTTCTTC. Its translation is CASSEGRRLGSYNEQFF.

This rearrangement joins TRBV6-6 to TRBJ2-7; maybe TRBD1 (5 bases). V was shortened by 4 bases and J by 0 bases, with 10 bases between the two germline ends. The CDR3 runs 14 residues. The germline V gene encodes CDR1 MNHNY and CDR2 SVGAGI (reference sequence). This CDR3 reads CASSSTESSYEQYF. The CDR3 DNA follows: TGTGCCAGCAGTTCGACAGAGAGCTCCTACGAGCAGTACTTC.

This chain links TRBV9 with TRBJ2-3, with 12 bases aligning to TRBD2. V shed 0 bases, J shed 6 bases, and the junction held 11 bases outside the gene matches. Germline values: CDR1 SGDLS, CDR2 YYNGEE. The CDR3 contains 18 residues. Here the CDR3 reads CASSVAPQLAGGPDTQYF. The CDR3 coding sequence is TGTGCCAGCAGCGTAGCCCCCCAGCTAGCGGGAGGGCCGGATACGCAGTATTTT.